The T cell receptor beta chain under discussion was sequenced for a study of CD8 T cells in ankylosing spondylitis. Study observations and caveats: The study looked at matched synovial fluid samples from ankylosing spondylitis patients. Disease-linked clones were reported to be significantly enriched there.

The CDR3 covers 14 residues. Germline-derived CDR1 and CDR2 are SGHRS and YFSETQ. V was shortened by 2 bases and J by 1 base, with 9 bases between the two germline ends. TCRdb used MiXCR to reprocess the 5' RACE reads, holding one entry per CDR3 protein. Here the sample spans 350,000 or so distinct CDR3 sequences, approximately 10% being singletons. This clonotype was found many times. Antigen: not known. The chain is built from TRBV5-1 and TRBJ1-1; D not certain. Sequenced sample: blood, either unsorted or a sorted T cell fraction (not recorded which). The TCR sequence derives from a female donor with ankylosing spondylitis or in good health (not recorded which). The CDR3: CASSFGEGNTEAFF. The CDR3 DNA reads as TGCGCCAGCAGCTTTGGCGAGGGGAACACTGAAGCTTTCTTT.